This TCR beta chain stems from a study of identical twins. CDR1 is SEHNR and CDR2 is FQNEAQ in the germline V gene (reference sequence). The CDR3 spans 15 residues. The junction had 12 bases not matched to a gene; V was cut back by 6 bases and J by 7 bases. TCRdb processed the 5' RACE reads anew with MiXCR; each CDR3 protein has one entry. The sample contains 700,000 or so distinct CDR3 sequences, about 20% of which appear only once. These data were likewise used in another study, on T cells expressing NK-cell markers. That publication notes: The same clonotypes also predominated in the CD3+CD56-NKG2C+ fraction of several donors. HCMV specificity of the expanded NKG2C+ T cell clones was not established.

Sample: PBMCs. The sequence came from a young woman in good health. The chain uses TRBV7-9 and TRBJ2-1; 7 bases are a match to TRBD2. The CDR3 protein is CASRQSRGVGNEQFF. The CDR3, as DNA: TGTGCCAGCAGACAATCTCGGGGGGTTGGAAATGAGCAGTTCTTC.